This T cell receptor (beta chain) was observed in a study of Ad26.COV2.S vaccination and SARS-CoV-2 variants. Study observations and caveats: Substantial breadth in spike-specific CD8+ and CD4+ T cell responses was reportedly seen after vaccination. Overall T cell responses may have been underestimated by the analyses of TCR breadth and depth. Vaccine and placebo recipients had comparable breadth of non-spike TCRs.

Sequenced by immunoSEQ multiplex PCR; TCRdb stores in-frame clones only, minus some. The sample records about 400,000 clones, less than 90% being singletons. Treatment given: around 19 received Ad26.COV2.S at low or high dose, single or two shots; about 5 received placebo; per-sample allocation not given. On day 63 after the first injection, vaccine and placebo recipients gave samples. Adults aged 18-55 years in Boston included the donor. The CDR3 has 13 residues. Deletions cut 2 bases from V and 0 bases from J, with 4 bases between. Germline values: CDR1 MNHEY, CDR2 SVGAGI. Remarks on this clone: Its specificity is unknown.

The chain couples TRBV6-5 to TRBJ1-2; the D is unclear. Sequenced here: peripheral blood, sampled in a trial of Ad26.COV2.S vaccine versus placebo. The sequence was collected from a person aged 18-60 years who received the Ad26.COV2.S COVID-19 vaccine or a placebo. CDR3 nucleotide sequence: TGTGCCAGCAGTTACGCAGCTAACTATGGCTACACCTTC. Amino acid sequence: CASSYAANYGYTF.